These 8 T cell receptor beta chains share one sample of origin, sequenced in a study of blood T cell repertoires in COVID-19. Repertoires were generated with immunoSEQ multiplex PCR, while TCRdb's copy carries only in-frame clones and drops some. Among fewer than 300,000 clones listed, around 85% were seen once. Sequenced material: peripheral blood. The receptor source for this set is a man aged 45-60 years with active or convalescent COVID-19.

This clone was recorded once. The chain is built from TRBV5-1 and TRBJ2-1, with 7 bases that match TRBD2. Germline V CDR1 and CDR2: SGHRS, YFSETQ. The CDR3 contains 16 residues. The V segment lost 4 bases and the J segment 0 bases; nucleotides outside the gene matches: 7. Here the CDR3 reads CASSGSGGSSYNEQFF. The CDR3 region has the DNA TGCGCCAGCAGCGGATCAGGCGGGAGCTCCTACAATGAGCAGTTCTTC.

The rearrangement joins TRBV15 to TRBJ1-2, with TRBD1 matching 8 bases. The CDR3 length is 16 residues. From germline, CDR1 is LNHNV and CDR2 YYDKDF (reference sequence). V was pared by 3 bases and J by 4 bases, with 10 bases of the junction left unmatched. CDR3: CATSSDRTGNLYGYTF. DNA for the CDR3: TGTGCCACCAGCAGCGACCGGACAGGGAACCTCTATGGCTACACCTTC.

This clone was seen a few times. The chain combines TRBV27 with TRBJ1-1; 8 nucleotides align to TRBD1. Germline values: CDR1 MNHEY, CDR2 SMNVEV (reference sequence). The CDR3 is made up of 14 amino acids. V shed 6 bases and J 1 base; nucleotides not matched to a gene: 4. The CDR3: CASSNRGGNTEAFF. CDR3 nucleotides: TGTGCCAGCAGCAACAGGGGGGGGAACACTGAAGCTTTCTTT.

The rearrangement links TRBV5-1 to TRBJ1-4; TRBD1 matches 9 bases. The V and J ends lost 4 bases and 8 bases, in that order; junction bases with no gene match: 6. Germline-derived CDR1 and CDR2 are SGHRS and YFSETQ. CDR3 length equals 14 residues. CDR3 loop: CASSAGQGREKLFF. The CDR3 DNA reads TGCGCCAGCAGCGCAGGACAGGGGCGGGAAAAACTGTTTTTT. Filled out from reference TRBV5-1 and TRBJ1-4, the complete variable domain reads KAGVTQTPRYLIKTRGQQVTLSCSPISGHRSVSWYQQTPGQGLQFLFEYFSETQRNKGNFPGRFSGRQFSNSRSEMNVSTLELGDSALYLCASSAGQGREKLFFGSGTQLSVL.

The chain has TRBV7-9 and TRBJ2-5; 16 positions agree with TRBD2. V lost 5 bases to trimming and J lost 5 bases; unmatched junction nucleotides: 5. In germline, CDR1 is SEHNR, CDR2 FQNEAQ (reference sequence). The CDR3 has 16 residues. CDR3 nucleotides: TGTGCCAGCAGCCCCGCGGGACTAGCGGGAGGGGAGACCCAGTACTTC. This encodes CASSPAGLAGGETQYF.

This sequence joins TRBV5-5 and TRBJ2-3; a possible D gene is TRBD1 (6 bases). CDR3 length: 16 amino acids. The germline V gene has CDR1 SGHKS and CDR2 YYEKEE (reference sequence). V was shortened by 3 bases and J by 1 base, with 15 bases between the two germline ends. CDR3 region: CASSSGVGYRTDTQYF. DNA of the CDR3: TGTGCCAGCAGCTCAGGGGTGGGCTACCGCACAGATACGCAGTATTTT.

The V gene is TRBV21-1, the J gene TRBJ2-5; the table assigns TRBD2, which was not confirmed against the DNA. TRBV21-1 is designated a pseudogene. This CDR3 has 16 amino acids. The CDR3 DNA is TGTGCCAGCAGCCTCTTTCCGGGAGGGAAAATGGAGACCCAGTACTTC. Its protein is CASSLFPGGKMETQYF.

The genes are TRBV19 and TRBJ1-2, with TRBD1 matching 8 bases. Germline-derived CDR1 and CDR2 are LNHDA and SQIVND (reference sequence). V shed 5 bases, J shed 5 bases, and the junction held 10 bases outside the gene matches. There are 15 residues in the CDR3. For the CDR3, the DNA is TGTGCCAGTAGTGAGCCCACAGGGGGTTTATATGGCTACACCTTC. Translation gives CASSEPTGGLYGYTF.